This record covers a single T cell receptor beta chain. This receptor's antigen is unknown. Per-base qualities were not stored, and no clone one base away is much larger. At the junction V is shortened by 5 bases and J by 6 bases; bases outside the gene matches: 11. The CDR3 measures 16 amino acids from cysteine to phenylalanine. Only the CDR3 DNA stays, 48 bases, in frame from base 1. Via the germline V gene (reference sequence), CDR1 is SEHNR and CDR2 FQNEAQ. TCRbeta CDR3 regions were amplified from genomic DNA using the immunoSEQ Assay, a bias-controlled multiplex PCR. Under the source paper's analysis protocol: The number of nucleated cells in each sample was estimated by amplification of reference gene primers within the assay. To quantify the absolute abundance of each unique TCRbeta CDR3 rearrangement, sequence reads were collapsed and filtered. For each sample, productive Simpson clonality was calculated by taking the square root of Simpson's diversity index across productive rearrangements. TCRdb stores this immuneACCESS table with in-frame sequences only. Part of the clones is absent; in the studies checked, under half of the shortfall reflects unresolved V genes, and no reason is known for the rest. The V and J calls and clone size were taken over from that table, and D and trimming were inferred from the DNA. Within this sample are tens of thousands of clones, with 90% of them counted one time only. About 0.83% of the sample lies in the top ten.

The data originate from a study of blood T cell repertoires in COVID-19 (TCRdb year 2020). About the study as a whole: The collaborator samples originated in the United States, Italy and Spain and spanned the acute and convalescent phases of COVID-19. Subjects who had been exposed to COVID-19, were actively infected with it, or had recovered from it provided the deeply sampled blood TCRbeta repertoires that made up the dataset. Where available, HLA class I and class II types were taken from metadata supplied by the sample provider and were not determined by assay-based typing. Nearly every sample came with metadata listing a de-identified subject ID, COVID-19 status, age in years and sex. The material from the prospective study consisted of cDNA or gDNA derived from T cells, B-cell-depleted T cells, or PBMCs. The repertoires were released in a freely available public database intended as a resource for research on the immune response to SARS-CoV-2. The samples were drawn from two sources: the first 160 participants of the ongoing ImmuneRACE study, and over 1,000 subjects contributed by 6 global collaborators.

On the study overall, not on this receptor specifically: Clinical and demographic metadata were provided uncurated, with the amount varying by source and participant.

Collaborating institutions collected whole blood in K2EDTA tubes following their own protocols. For TCRbeta analysis, collaborators shipped samples as frozen whole blood, isolated PBMCs, or DNA extracted from either of those sample types. The chain is encoded by TRBV7-9 joined to TRBJ2-1, with 9 junctional bases fitting TRBD2. The sequence came from a woman aged 80 or over with acute or convalescent COVID-19. The sample was peripheral blood. The CDR3 protein sequence reads: CASSVRRQLAGNEQFF. The nucleotide sequence reads TGTGCCAGCAGCGTAAGACGACAACTAGCGGGCAATGAGCAGTTCTTC.